The 25 T cell receptor beta chains below come from one sample, sequenced in a study of identical twins. A single record per CDR3 protein comes from TCRdb applying MiXCR to the 5' RACE reads. The sample has 200,000 to 250,000 distinct CDR3 sequences, 12% seen once; the top ten hold roughly 4%. These data also formed part of another study, on yellow fever vaccine responses in identical twins.

Sample: memory (CD45RO+) T cells sorted from blood. The receptor set was obtained from a woman under 30 in good health.

This clonotype has ten or more counts. The chain uses TRBV4-1 and TRBJ1-5; D unresolved. The CDR3 contains 13 residues. Trimming stripped 1 base from V and 4 bases from J, with 5 bases between. Germline lookup yields CDR1 MGHRA and CDR2 YSYEKL. The CDR3 nucleotides read TGCGCCAGCAGCCAAGGAGCAAATCAGCCCCAGCATTTT. It translates to CASSQGANQPQHF.

This clonotype was counted ten times or more. The chain has TRBV4-1 and TRBJ1-4, with D possibly TRBD1 on 6 matching bases. CDR1 is MGHRA, CDR2 YSYEKL, per germline. The CDR3 is made up of 16 amino acids. V lost 3 bases and J 5 bases, leaving 16 bases between the germline ends. CDR3 nucleotide sequence: TGCGCCAGCAGCCAGGCACAGGGAGGGGGGAATGAAAAACTGTTTTTT. It encodes CASSQAQGGGNEKLFF.

This chain connects TRBV5-1 to TRBJ2-7; D gene unclear. The CDR3 is 14 residues long. Trimming took off 1 base at V and 6 bases at J, with 14 bases between the two ends. Germline CDR1 and CDR2: SGHRS and YFSETQ. The CDR3 region has the DNA TGCGCCAGCAGCTTGTCGGGCGGAACCTCCGAGCAGTACTTC. It codes for CASSLSGGTSEQYF.

The sample holds many counts of this clonotype. The J gene is TRBJ2-4, the V gene TRBV3-1, with 12 positions matching TRBD2. The junction had 7 bases not matched to a gene; V was cut back by 4 bases and J by 6 bases. CDR3 length: 16 amino acids. Germline lookup yields CDR1 LGHDT and CDR2 YNNKEL (reference sequence). Here the CDR3 reads CASSPPTSGSGNIQYF. DNA for the CDR3: TGTGCCAGCAGCCCTCCGACTAGCGGGAGTGGAAACATTCAGTACTTC.

The chain joins TRBV7-2 to TRBJ2-2, with TRBD1 identical over 9 bases. Trimming at V came to 5 bases and at J to 5 bases, leaving 6 bases not matched to a gene. Germline V gene sequence: CDR1 SGHTA, CDR2 FQGNSA. This CDR3 region has 15 residues. The CDR3 sequence is CASSKGTGRTGELFF. CDR3 nucleotides: TGTGCCAGCAGCAAGGGGACAGGGCGGACCGGGGAGCTGTTTTTT.

This clonotype came up many times. The genes are TRBV12-3 or TRBV12-4 and TRBJ1-4, with unresolved D. The CDR3 totals 15 residues. V was clipped by 5 bases and J by 8 bases, with 18 bases between them. The CDR3: CASSPPKDRGEKLFF. CDR3 nucleotides: TGTGCCAGCAGTCCCCCGAAGGATCGGGGAGAAAAACTGTTTTTT.

At least ten counts were recorded for this clonotype. The chain recombines TRBV20-1 with TRBJ2-5; no reliable D call. The germline V and J ends were trimmed by 3 bases and 4 bases, with 9 bases remaining between them. CDR1 and CDR2 from the germline V gene are DFQATT and SNEGSKA (reference sequence). This CDR3 has 12 residues. CDR3 residues: CSARWDGETQYF. In nucleotides, the CDR3 is TGCAGTGCTAGGTGGGATGGAGAGACCCAGTACTTC.

This clonotype was detected a few times. The chain carries TRBV15 and TRBJ1-4, with D perhaps matching TRBD1 (5 bases). Trimming took off 1 base at V and 5 bases at J, with 11 bases between the two ends. Germline V lookup: CDR1 LNHNV, CDR2 YYDKDF (reference sequence). The CDR3 runs 15 residues. In nucleotides, the CDR3 is TGTGCCACCAGCAGAGTACGAAGGGGAAATGAAAAACTGTTTTTT. Translating it yields CATSRVRRGNEKLFF.

V is TRBV5-4 and J is TRBJ2-3; weak D call: TRBD1 (6 bases). Germline V gene data show CDR1 as SGHNT and CDR2 as YYREEE (reference sequence). This CDR3 spans 19 amino acids. Trimming removed 1 base at V and 2 bases at J, with 23 bases between. The CDR3 loop reads CASSLSWPGTPTHTDTQYF. The CDR3 region has the DNA TGTGCCAGCAGCTTGTCCTGGCCTGGGACACCCACTCACACAGATACGCAGTATTTT.

This clonotype was seen a handful of times. The chain recombines TRBV20-1 with TRBJ1-5, with a possible D match to TRBD1 (5 bases). V lost 6 bases and J lost 0, with 9 bases in between. CDR1 is DFQATT and CDR2 is SNEGSKA in the germline V gene (reference sequence). This CDR3 spans 13 amino acids. CDR3 DNA: TGCAGTGCGACAGATAATAGCAATCAGCCCCAGCATTTT. Protein product: CSATDNSNQPQHF.

This clonotype was seen repeatedly, ten times or more. The chain combines TRBV15 with TRBJ2-7, with TRBD2 matching 14 bases. Germline trimming cut 4 bases from V and 6 bases from J; bases unmatched to any gene: 23. Germline CDR1 is LNHNV and CDR2 is YYDKDF (reference sequence). The CDR3 spans 21 residues. CDR3 region: CATSNPGTSGSHPFENSEQYF. The CDR3 region has the DNA TGTGCCACCAGCAACCCCGGGACTAGCGGGAGCCACCCTTTTGAGAATTCCGAGCAGTACTTC.

This clonotype has more than one count but fewer than ten. The chain has TRBV2 and TRBJ2-2; 10 bases map to TRBD2. The V segment lost 8 bases and the J segment 2 bases; nucleotides outside the gene matches: 2. CDR3 length: 14 amino acids. CDR1 is SNHLY, CDR2 FYNNEI, per germline. The DNA for the CDR3 is TGTGCCAGCGGACTAGCGGAAAACACCGGGGAGCTGTTTTTT. Its translation is CASGLAENTGELFF.

This clonotype was picked up a small number of times. The chain links TRBV15 to TRBJ2-7; D may correspond to TRBD1 or TRBD2 (5 bases each). Per the germline V gene, CDR1 is LNHNV and CDR2 is YYDKDF (reference sequence). The CDR3 length is 12 residues. Deletions cut 3 bases from V and 9 bases from J, with 12 bases between. DNA of the CDR3: TGTGCCACCAGCAGCGAGGGGAGAGGGCAGTACTTC. Residues: CATSSEGRGQYF. Variable domain in full (rest from reference TRBV15 and TRBJ2-7): DAMVIQNPRYQVTQFGKPVTLSCSQTLNHNVMYWYQQKSSQAPKLLFHYYDKDFNNEADTPDNFQSRRPNTSFCFLDIRSPGLGDTAMYLCATSSEGRGQYFGPGTRLTVT.

J is TRBJ2-3 and V is TRBV29-1; 14 bases line up with TRBD2. J gave up 6 bases and V 5 bases, and 7 bases lay outside the gene matches. In germline, CDR1 is SQVTM, CDR2 ANQGSEA. This CDR3 comprises 15 residues. In DNA form, the CDR3 reads TGCAGCGTTCGACGGACTAGCGGGGGGACGGATACGCAGTATTTT. Its protein is CSVRRTSGGTDTQYF.

Ten or more counts support this clonotype. The V gene is TRBV6-5, the J gene TRBJ2-1; 9 bases are shared with TRBD2. The CDR3 is 15 amino acids. V shed 2 bases, J shed 6 bases, and the junction held 5 bases outside the gene matches. Germline CDR1 reads MNHEY; CDR2 reads SVGAGI. CDR3 sequence reads: CASSYLAGSFNEQFF. The CDR3, as DNA: TGTGCCAGCAGTTACCTAGCGGGATCGTTCAATGAGCAGTTCTTC.

This clonotype was recorded a few times. V and J are TRBV27 and TRBJ2-7; D unclear. Germline CDR1 and CDR2: MNHEY and SMNVEV (reference sequence). Trimming cost V 8 bases and J 2 bases, with 19 bases left between them. The CDR3 spans 15 residues. CDR3 sequence reads: CASRYTSVAAYEQYF. The CDR3 region has the DNA TGTGCCAGCCGGTATACGAGTGTAGCAGCCTACGAGCAGTACTTC.

This clonotype was recorded many times. The V call is TRBV29-1, the J call TRBJ2-2; 7 bases match TRBD2. This CDR3 has 16 amino acids. V lost 2 bases to trimming and J lost 4 bases; unmatched junction nucleotides: 10. Germline V lookup: CDR1 SQVTM, CDR2 ANQGSEA. The CDR3, as DNA: TGCAGCGTTGAAAGTCGATCGCGGGAGAGCACCGGGGAGCTGTTTTTT. Protein sequence: CSVESRSRESTGELFF.

This clonotype was seen a handful of times. The CDR3 loop reads CSVVGTGMIPYEQYF. DNA of the CDR3: TGCAGCGTTGTGGGGACAGGGATGATTCCCTACGAGCAGTACTTC. V is TRBV29-1 and J is TRBJ2-7; TRBD1 matches 9 bases. V lost 4 bases, J lost 2 bases, and 9 bases stayed unmatched. The CDR3 consists of 15 residues. CDR1 and CDR2 (germline): SQVTM, ANQGSEA.

This clonotype has more than one count but fewer than ten. V gene TRBV6-5 combines with J gene TRBJ2-3, with 11 bases matching TRBD2. Losses at the gene ends were 4 bases for V and 5 bases for J; bases not matched to a gene: 11. The CDR3 totals 17 residues. Germline CDR1 MNHEY, CDR2 SVGAGI. CDR3 DNA: TGTGCCAGCAGTTTGACTTCGACTAGCGGGATGGGAGATACGCAGTATTTT. Translating gives CASSLTSTSGMGDTQYF.

The rearrangement links TRBV5-1 to TRBJ2-7; 7 bases match TRBD1. The germline CDR1 and CDR2 sequences are SGHRS and YFSETQ. The CDR3 covers 14 residues. V shed 0 bases and J 3 bases; nucleotides not matched to a gene: 3. CDR3: CASSLEGANYEQYF. CDR3 nucleotides: TGCGCCAGCAGCTTGGAGGGGGCTAACTACGAGCAGTACTTC.

This clonotype was observed many times. The rearrangement uses TRBV6-1 and TRBJ1-2, with unresolved D. CDR1 is MNHNS and CDR2 is SASEGT in the germline V gene. This CDR3 has 13 amino acids. Trimming cost V 6 bases and J 0 bases, with 8 bases left between them. In DNA, the CDR3 is TGTGCCAGCAGACCGCCAGCTAACTATGGCTACACCTTC. Amino acid sequence: CASRPPANYGYTF.

This clonotype was seen more than once but under ten times. The gene calls are TRBV7-2 and TRBJ2-5; D gene uncertain. CDR3 length equals 11 residues. Germline V lookup: CDR1 SGHTA, CDR2 FQGNSA. V was cut by 5 bases and J by 9 bases, with 10 bases left in between. The CDR3, as DNA: TGTGCCAGCAGCGCTAGTATTCCCCAGTACTTC. This gives the protein CASSASIPQYF.

This clonotype was detected a few times. This chain connects TRBV5-6 to TRBJ2-7; D not resolved. The length of the CDR3 is 13 residues. Trimming pared 6 bases from V and 5 bases from J, leaving 15 bases between. Germline V lookup: CDR1 SGHDT, CDR2 YYEEEE. The CDR3 DNA reads as TGTGCCAGCAACCGACTGGGGTCAAACGAGCAGTACTTC. As protein: CASNRLGSNEQYF.

In this sample, this clonotype turned up many times. J is TRBJ2-3 and V is TRBV5-1; D unclear. V lost 3 bases and J 6 bases, leaving 14 bases between the germline ends. The V gene's germline CDR1 is SGHRS and CDR2 YFSETQ. There are 14 residues in the CDR3. This CDR3 reads CASSSGTPRDTQYF. The CDR3 region has the DNA TGCGCCAGCAGCTCAGGCACCCCAAGGGATACGCAGTATTTT.

The chain couples TRBV5-1 to TRBJ2-5; D perhaps matches TRBD1 (5 bases). The CDR3 contains 14 residues. Trimming left V 4 bases short and J 2 bases short, with 12 bases between. CDR1 and CDR2 from the germline V gene are SGHRS and YFSETQ. The CDR3 sequence is CASSQGWDQETQYF. The CDR3 DNA follows: TGCGCCAGCAGCCAGGGTTGGGATCAAGAGACCCAGTACTTC.